These T cell receptor beta chains were read from a single sample in a study of beta chain features in type 1 diabetes. Libraries were prepared by immunoSEQ multiplex PCR; TCRdb keeps only in-frame clonotypes and omits some of them. This table has about 340,000 clones, roughly a tenth appearing once. Sequencing was performed on central memory CD4+ T cells from blood. These receptors all stem from a man aged 30 to 39 with type 1 diabetes. Each CDR3 is given with its conserved first and last residue. Each record gives: V gene, clone size, J gene, D gene, CDR3 DNA, CDR3 protein. D genes are given only for firm matches. Some rows mark clone size as missing; the rest say once, few, many or name a class of expanded clone.

TRBV30	few	TRBJ2-3	NA	TGTGCCTGGAGCCCCGGGGGGCGGGGTACGCAGTATTTT	CAWSPGGRGTQYF
TRBV5-1	few	TRBJ1-3	NA	TGCGCCAGCAGACAGGGTACCGGAAACACCATATATTTT	CASRQGTGNTIYF
TRBV5-1	NA	TRBJ2-3	TRBD1	TGCGCCAGCGGACAGGGGAGTCCAAACACAGATACGCAGTATTTT	CASGQGSPNTDTQYF
TRBV7-2	NA	TRBJ2-7	NA	TGTGCCAGCAGCTTTCGACAGTCTACCTACGAGCAGTACTTC	CASSFRQSTYEQYF
TRBV5-1	NA	TRBJ2-1	NA	TGCGCCAGCAGCTTGGTCCCCAGCCCCCGACTTAACAATGAGCAGTTCTTC	CASSLVPSPRLNNEQFF
TRBV29-1	few	TRBJ1-2	NA	TGCAGCGTTGGGGAGGCCCATGGCTACACCTTC	CSVGEAHGYTF
TRBV14	few	TRBJ1-1	NA	TGTGCCAGCAGCCGGGGTCGAGGCACTGAAGCTTTCTTT	CASSRGRGTEAFF
TRBV28	few	TRBJ1-3	TRBD1	TGTGCCAGCAGTTCAACCTCGACAGGGGTCTTCTCTGGAAACACCATATATTTT	CASSSTSTGVFSGNTIYF
TRBV7-2	few	TRBJ1-1	NA	TGTGCCAGCAGCTCCTCGGGGAGACCCACTGAAGCTTTCTTT	CASSSSGRPTEAFF
TRBV9	few	TRBJ2-1	NA	TGTGCCAGCAGCGCGTGGGGGAATCGGGGCAATGAGCAGTTCTTC	CASSAWGNRGNEQFF